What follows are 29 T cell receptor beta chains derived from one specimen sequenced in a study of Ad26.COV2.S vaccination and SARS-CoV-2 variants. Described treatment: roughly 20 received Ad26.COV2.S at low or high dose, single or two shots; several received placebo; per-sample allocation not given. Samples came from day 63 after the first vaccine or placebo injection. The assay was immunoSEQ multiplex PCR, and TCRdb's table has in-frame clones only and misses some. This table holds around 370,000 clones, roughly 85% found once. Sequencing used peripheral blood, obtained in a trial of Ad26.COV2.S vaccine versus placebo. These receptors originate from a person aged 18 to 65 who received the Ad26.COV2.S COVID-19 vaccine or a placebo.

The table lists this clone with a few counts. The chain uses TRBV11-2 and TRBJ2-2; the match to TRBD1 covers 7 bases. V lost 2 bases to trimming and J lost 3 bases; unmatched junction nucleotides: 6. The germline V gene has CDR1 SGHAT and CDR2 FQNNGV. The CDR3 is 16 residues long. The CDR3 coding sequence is TGTGCCAGCAGCTTAACAGGGGACCCTGACACCGGGGAGCTGTTTTTT. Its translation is CASSLTGDPDTGELFF.

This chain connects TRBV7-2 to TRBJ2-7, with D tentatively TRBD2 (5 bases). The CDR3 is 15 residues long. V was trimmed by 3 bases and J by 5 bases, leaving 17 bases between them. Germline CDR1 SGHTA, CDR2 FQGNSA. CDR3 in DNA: TGTGCCAGCAGCTTCCTAGGGAGTATTATAAACGAGCAGTACTTC. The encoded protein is CASSFLGSIINEQYF. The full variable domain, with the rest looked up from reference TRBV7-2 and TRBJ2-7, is GAGVSQSPSNKVTEKGKDVELRCDPISGHTALYWYRQSLGQGLEFLIYFQGNSAPDKSGLPSDRFSAERTGGSVSTLTIQRTQQEDSAVYLCASSFLGSIINEQYFGPGTRLTVT.

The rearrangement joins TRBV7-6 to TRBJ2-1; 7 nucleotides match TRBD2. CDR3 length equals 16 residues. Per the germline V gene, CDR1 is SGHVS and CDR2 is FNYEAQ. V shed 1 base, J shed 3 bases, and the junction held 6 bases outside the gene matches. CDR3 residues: CASSLVGGSGYNEQFF. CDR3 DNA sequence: TGTGCCAGCAGCTTAGTGGGGGGGAGTGGCTACAATGAGCAGTTCTTC.

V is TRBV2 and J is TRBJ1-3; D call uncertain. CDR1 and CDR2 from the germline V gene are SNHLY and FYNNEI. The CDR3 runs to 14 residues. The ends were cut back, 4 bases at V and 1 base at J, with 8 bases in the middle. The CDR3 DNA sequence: TGTGCCAGCAGTGTGGGATCATCTGGAAACACCATATATTTT. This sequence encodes CASSVGSSGNTIYF.

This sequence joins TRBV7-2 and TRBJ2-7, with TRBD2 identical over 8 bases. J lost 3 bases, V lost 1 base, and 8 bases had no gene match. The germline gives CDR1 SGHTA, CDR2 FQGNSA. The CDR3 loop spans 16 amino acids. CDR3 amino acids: CASSLEYRGGGYEQYF. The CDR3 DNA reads TGTGCCAGCAGCTTAGAGTACCGGGGGGGAGGCTACGAGCAGTACTTC.

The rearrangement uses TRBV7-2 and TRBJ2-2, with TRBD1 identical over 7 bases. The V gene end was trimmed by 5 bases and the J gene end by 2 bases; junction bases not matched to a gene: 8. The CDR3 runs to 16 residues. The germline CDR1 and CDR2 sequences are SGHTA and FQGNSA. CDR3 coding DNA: TGTGCCAGCAGCCCGAGAGGGACAGTTAACACCGGGGAGCTGTTTTTT. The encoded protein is CASSPRGTVNTGELFF. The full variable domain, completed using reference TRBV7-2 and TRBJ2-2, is GAGVSQSPSNKVTEKGKDVELRCDPISGHTALYWYRQSLGQGLEFLIYFQGNSAPDKSGLPSDRFSAERTGGSVSTLTIQRTQQEDSAVYLCASSPRGTVNTGELFFGEGSRLTVL.

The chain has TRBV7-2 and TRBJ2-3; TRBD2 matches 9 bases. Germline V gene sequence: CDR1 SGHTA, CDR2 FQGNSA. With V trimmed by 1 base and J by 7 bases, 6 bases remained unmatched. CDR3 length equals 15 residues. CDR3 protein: CASSLGREGPHTQYF. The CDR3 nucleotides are TGTGCCAGCAGCTTAGGGCGGGAGGGCCCCCATACGCAGTATTTT.

CDR3 coding DNA: TGTGCCAGCAGTACCACGGGGTCACCTCAACTAAATTCACCCCTCCACTTT. It encodes CASSTTGSPQLNSPLHF. J is TRBJ1-6 and V is TRBV2; D is unclear. The V end was cut by 5 bases, the J end by 7 bases, with 21 bases between. This CDR3 is built from 17 residues. The germline CDR1 and CDR2 sequences are SNHLY and FYNNEI.

CDR3 bases: TGTGCCAGCAGTTTGGGACAGTCTTCCTACGAGCAGTACTTC. As protein: CASSLGQSSYEQYF. The V call is TRBV7-2, the J call TRBJ2-7, with 7 bases that match TRBD1. The CDR3 is made up of 14 amino acids. Looked up from germline, CDR1 is SGHTA and CDR2 is FQGNSA. V was pared by 6 bases and J by 1 base, with 6 bases of the junction left unmatched.

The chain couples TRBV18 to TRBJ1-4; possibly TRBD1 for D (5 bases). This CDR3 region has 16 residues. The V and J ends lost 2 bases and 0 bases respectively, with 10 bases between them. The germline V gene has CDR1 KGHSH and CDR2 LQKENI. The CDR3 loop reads CASSPSQTATNEKLFF. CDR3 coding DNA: TGTGCCAGCTCACCATCACAGACAGCAACTAATGAAAAACTGTTTTTT. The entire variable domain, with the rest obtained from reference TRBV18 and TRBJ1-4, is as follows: NAGVMQNPRHLVRRRGQEARLRCSPMKGHSHVYWYRQLPEEGLKFMVYLQKENIIDESGMPKERFSAEFPKEGPSILRIQQVVRGDSAAYFCASSPSQTATNEKLFFGSGTQLSVL.

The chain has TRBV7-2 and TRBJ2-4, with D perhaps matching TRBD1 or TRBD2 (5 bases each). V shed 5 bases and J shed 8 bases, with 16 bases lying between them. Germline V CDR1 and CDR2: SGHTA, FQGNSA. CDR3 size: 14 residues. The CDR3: CASSHELGAHIQYF. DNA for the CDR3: TGTGCCAGCAGCCACGAACTAGGGGCGCACATTCAGTACTTC.

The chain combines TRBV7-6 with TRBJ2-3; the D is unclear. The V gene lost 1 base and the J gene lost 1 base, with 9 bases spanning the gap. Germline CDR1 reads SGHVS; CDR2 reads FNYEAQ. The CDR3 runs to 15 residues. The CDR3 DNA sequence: TGTGCCAGCAGCTTAGTTTTTGAGGGCACAGATACGCAGTATTTT. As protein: CASSLVFEGTDTQYF.

CDR3: CASRGTSGQETQYF. The DNA of the CDR3 is TGCGCCAGCAGGGGGACTAGCGGACAAGAGACCCAGTACTTC. V is TRBV10-2 and J is TRBJ2-5; 11 bases are a match to TRBD2. The junction had 2 bases not matched to a gene; V was cut back by 6 bases and J by 2 bases. This CDR3 contains 14 residues. Germline CDR1 is WSHSY and CDR2 is SAAADI.

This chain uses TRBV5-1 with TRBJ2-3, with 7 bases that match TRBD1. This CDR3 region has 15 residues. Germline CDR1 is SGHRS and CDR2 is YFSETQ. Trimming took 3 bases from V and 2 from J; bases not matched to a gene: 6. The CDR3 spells CASSYWTGDTDTQYF. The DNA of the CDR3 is TGCGCCAGCAGCTACTGGACAGGAGACACAGATACGCAGTATTTT.

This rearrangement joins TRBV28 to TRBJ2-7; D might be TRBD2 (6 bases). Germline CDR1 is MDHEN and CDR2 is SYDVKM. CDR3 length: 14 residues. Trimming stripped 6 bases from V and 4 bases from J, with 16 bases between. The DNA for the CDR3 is TGTGCCAGCAGCCCCTTCGGGGCGGGGTACGAGCAGTACTTC. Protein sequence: CASSPFGAGYEQYF.

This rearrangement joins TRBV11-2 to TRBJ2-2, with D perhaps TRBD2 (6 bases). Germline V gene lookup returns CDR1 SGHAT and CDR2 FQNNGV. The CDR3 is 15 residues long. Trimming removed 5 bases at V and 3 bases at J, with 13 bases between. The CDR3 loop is CASSLKGLYTGELFF. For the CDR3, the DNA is TGTGCCAGCAGCCTTAAGGGACTTTACACCGGGGAGCTGTTTTTT. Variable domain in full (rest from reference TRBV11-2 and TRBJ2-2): EAGVAQSPRYKIIEKRQSVAFWCNPISGHATLYWYQQILGQGPKLLIQFQNNGVVDDSQLPKDRFSAERLKGVDSTLKIQPAKLEDSAVYLCASSLKGLYTGELFFGEGSRLTVL.

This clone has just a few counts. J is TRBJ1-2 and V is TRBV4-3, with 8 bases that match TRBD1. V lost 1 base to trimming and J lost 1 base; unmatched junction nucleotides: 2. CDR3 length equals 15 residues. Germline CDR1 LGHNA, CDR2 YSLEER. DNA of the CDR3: TGCGCCAGCAGCCAAGGGGACAGGATTAACTATGGCTACACCTTC. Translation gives CASSQGDRINYGYTF.

The CDR3 nucleotides are TGTGCCAGCAGACCAGGTCAGGGGGCTGTGTTCTACAATGAGCAGTTCTTC. As protein: CASRPGQGAVFYNEQFF. This sequence joins TRBV28 and TRBJ2-1; 8 bases match TRBD1. The trim removed 6 bases at V and 3 bases at J, leaving 13 bases unmatched. There are 17 residues in the CDR3. The germline V gene has CDR1 MDHEN and CDR2 SYDVKM.

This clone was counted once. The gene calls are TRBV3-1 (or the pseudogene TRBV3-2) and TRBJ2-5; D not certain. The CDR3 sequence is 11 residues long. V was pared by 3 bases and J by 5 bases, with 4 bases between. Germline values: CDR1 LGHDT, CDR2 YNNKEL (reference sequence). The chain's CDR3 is CASSQAETQYF. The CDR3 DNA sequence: TGTGCCAGCAGCCAGGCGGAGACCCAGTACTTC.

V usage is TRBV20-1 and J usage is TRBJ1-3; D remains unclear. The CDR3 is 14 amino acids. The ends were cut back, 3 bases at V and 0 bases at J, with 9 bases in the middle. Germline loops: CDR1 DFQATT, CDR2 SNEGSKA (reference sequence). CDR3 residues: CSASHSSSGNTIYF. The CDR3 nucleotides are TGCAGTGCTAGTCACTCTAGCTCTGGAAACACCATATATTTT.

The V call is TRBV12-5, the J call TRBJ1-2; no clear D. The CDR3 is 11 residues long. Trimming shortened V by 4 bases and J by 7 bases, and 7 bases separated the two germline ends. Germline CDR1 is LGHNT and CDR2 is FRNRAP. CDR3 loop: CASGSQAGYTF. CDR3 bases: TGTGCTAGTGGTTCCCAGGCTGGCTACACCTTC.

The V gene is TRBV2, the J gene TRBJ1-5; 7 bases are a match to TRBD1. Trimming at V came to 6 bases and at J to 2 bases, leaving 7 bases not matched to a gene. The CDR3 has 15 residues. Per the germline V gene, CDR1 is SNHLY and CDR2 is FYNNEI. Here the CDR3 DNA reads TGTGCCAGCAGGTCAGGGGGGGAGGGCAATCAGCCCCAGCATTTT. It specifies CASRSGGEGNQPQHF.

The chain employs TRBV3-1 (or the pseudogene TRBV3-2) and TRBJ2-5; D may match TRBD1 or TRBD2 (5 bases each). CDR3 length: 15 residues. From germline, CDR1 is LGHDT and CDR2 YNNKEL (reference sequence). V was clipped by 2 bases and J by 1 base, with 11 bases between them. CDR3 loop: CASSQNGATQETQYF. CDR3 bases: TGTGCCAGCAGCCAAAACGGGGCTACCCAAGAGACCCAGTACTTC.

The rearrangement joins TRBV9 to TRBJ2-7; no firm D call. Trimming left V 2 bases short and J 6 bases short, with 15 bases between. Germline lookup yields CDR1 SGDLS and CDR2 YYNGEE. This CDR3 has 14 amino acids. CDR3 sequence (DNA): TGTGCCAGCAGCGTTGACCTATCGAGCCGCGAGCAGTACTTC. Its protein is CASSVDLSSREQYF.

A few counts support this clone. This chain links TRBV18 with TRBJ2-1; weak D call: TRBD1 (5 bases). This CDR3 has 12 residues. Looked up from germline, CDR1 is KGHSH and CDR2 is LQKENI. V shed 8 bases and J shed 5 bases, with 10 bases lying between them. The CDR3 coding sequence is TGTGCCAGCCAGACAGCCAACAATGAGCAGTTCTTC. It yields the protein CASQTANNEQFF. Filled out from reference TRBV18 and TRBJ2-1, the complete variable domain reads NAGVMQNPRHLVRRRGQEARLRCSPMKGHSHVYWYRQLPEEGLKFMVYLQKENIIDESGMPKERFSAEFPKEGPSILRIQQVVRGDSAAYFCASQTANNEQFFGPGTRLTVL.

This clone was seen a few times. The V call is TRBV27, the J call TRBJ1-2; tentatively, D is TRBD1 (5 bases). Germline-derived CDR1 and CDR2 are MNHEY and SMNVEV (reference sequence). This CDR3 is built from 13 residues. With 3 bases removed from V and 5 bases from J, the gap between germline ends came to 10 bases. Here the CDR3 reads CASSFAQGYGYTF. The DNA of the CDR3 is TGTGCCAGCAGTTTCGCTCAGGGTTATGGCTACACCTTC.

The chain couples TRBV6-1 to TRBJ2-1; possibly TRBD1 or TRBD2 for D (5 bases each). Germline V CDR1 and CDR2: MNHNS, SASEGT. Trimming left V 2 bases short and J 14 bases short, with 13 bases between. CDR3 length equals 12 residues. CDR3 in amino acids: CASSEMWDGEFF. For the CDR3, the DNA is TGTGCCAGCAGTGAAATGTGGGACGGGGAGTTCTTC.

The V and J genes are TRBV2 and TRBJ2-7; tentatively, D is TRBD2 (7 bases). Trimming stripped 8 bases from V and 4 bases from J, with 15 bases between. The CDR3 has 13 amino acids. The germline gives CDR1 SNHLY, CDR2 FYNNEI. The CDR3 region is CASGGARYYEQYF. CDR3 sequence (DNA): TGTGCCAGCGGGGGGGCCCGGTATTACGAGCAGTACTTC. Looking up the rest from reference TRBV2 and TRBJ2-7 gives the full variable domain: EPEVTQTPSHQVTQMGQEVILRCVPISNHLYFYWYRQILGQKVEFLVSFYNNEISEKSEIFDDQFSVERPDGSNFTLKIRSTKLEDSAMYFCASGGARYYEQYFGPGTRLTVT.

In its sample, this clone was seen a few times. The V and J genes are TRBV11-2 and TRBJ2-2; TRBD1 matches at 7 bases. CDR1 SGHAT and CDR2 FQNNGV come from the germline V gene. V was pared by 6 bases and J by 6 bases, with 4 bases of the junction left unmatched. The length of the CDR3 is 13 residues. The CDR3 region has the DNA TGTGCCAGCAGAAACACAGGGGCCGGGGAGCTGTTTTTT. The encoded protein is CASRNTGAGELFF.